The 15 T cell receptor beta chains below come from one sample, sequenced in a study of blood T cell repertoires in COVID-19. Profiled with immunoSEQ multiplex PCR; TCRdb holds only in-frame clones, not every one. This table holds 100,000 to 150,000 clones, 70% to 90% found once. The sample was PBMCs or T cells enriched from blood (not recorded which). Receptor source: a woman aged 45-59 years who had recovered from COVID-19.

The chain uses TRBV19 and TRBJ1-1; D may be TRBD1 (5 bases). Trimming took off 2 bases at V and 8 bases at J, with 18 bases between the two ends. The CDR3 covers 15 residues. Germline loops: CDR1 LNHDA, CDR2 SQIVND (reference sequence). The DNA of the CDR3 is TGTGCCAGTAGTATATTAAGGGATTTAAACAGGGAAGCTTTCTTT. It yields the protein CASSILRDLNREAFF.

This clone showed up just once. The J gene is TRBJ2-7, the V gene TRBV18; tentatively, D is TRBD2 (6 bases). This CDR3 is built from 14 residues. V was clipped by 6 bases and J by 1 base, with 13 bases between them. CDR1 KGHSH and CDR2 LQKENI come from the germline V gene. The CDR3: CASSSGTGSYEQYF. In nucleotides, the CDR3 is TGTGCCAGCTCGTCCGGGACTGGTTCCTACGAGCAGTACTTC.

This rearrangement joins TRBV7-9 to TRBJ2-1, with TRBD2 matching over 13 bases. The germline gives CDR1 SEHNR, CDR2 FQNEAQ (reference sequence). The CDR3 covers 16 residues. V shed 6 bases, J shed 4 bases, and the junction held 6 bases outside the gene matches. CDR3 nucleotides: TGTGCCAGCAGATTCGGGACTAGCGGGGATTACAATGAGCAGTTCTTC. Its translation: CASRFGTSGDYNEQFF.

The chain couples TRBV13 to TRBJ2-1; 7 bases align to TRBD1. Looked up from germline, CDR1 is PRHDT and CDR2 is FYEKMQ (reference sequence). V lost 5 bases to trimming and J lost 3 bases; unmatched junction nucleotides: 10. The CDR3 is 16 amino acids. The CDR3 region has the DNA TGTGCCAGCAGCCAAGCCACAGGGGTGGACTACAATGAGCAGTTCTTC. This sequence encodes CASSQATGVDYNEQFF.

V usage is TRBV18 and J usage is TRBJ2-7; 14 positions agree with TRBD2. CDR3 length: 15 amino acids. The junction had 3 bases not matched to a gene; V was cut back by 3 bases and J by 5 bases. The germline V gene has CDR1 KGHSH and CDR2 LQKENI. The CDR3 nucleotides are TGTGCCAGCTCACCCGGACTAGCGGGGGGAAACGAGCAGTACTTC. Translated, it gives CASSPGLAGGNEQYF.

This clone was picked up a small number of times. The chain carries TRBV6-2 or TRBV6-3 and TRBJ1-6; 11 positions match TRBD1. This CDR3 is 14 amino acids long. The germline V gene encodes CDR1 MNHEY and CDR2 SVGEGT. V lost 6 bases, J lost 9 bases, and 4 bases stayed unmatched. CDR3 amino acids: CASSTGTGGSPLHF. The CDR3 DNA sequence: TGTGCCAGCAGCACCGGGACAGGGGGTTCACCCCTCCACTTT.

V gene TRBV5-1 combines with J gene TRBJ1-2; no firm D call. CDR3 length: 13 amino acids. The germline V gene encodes CDR1 SGHRS and CDR2 YFSETQ. Trimming took off 0 bases at V and 8 bases at J, with 11 bases between the two ends. CDR3 amino acids: CASSLDSLPGYTF. CDR3 bases: TGCGCCAGCAGCTTGGACAGTCTCCCCGGCTACACCTTC.

This chain connects TRBV12-3 or TRBV12-4 to TRBJ2-7; D is unclear. The CDR3 spans 13 residues. V was clipped by 2 bases and J by 3 bases, with 8 bases between them. The CDR3 region is CASSLSQVYEQYF. The CDR3 region has the DNA TGTGCCAGCAGTTTAAGTCAGGTCTACGAGCAGTACTTC.

This clone was recorded a few times. The V gene is TRBV27, the J gene TRBJ1-1; 7 nucleotides match TRBD1. V shed 5 bases and J 9 bases; nucleotides not matched to a gene: 12. CDR1 is MNHEY and CDR2 is SMNVEV in the germline V gene (reference sequence). The CDR3 totals 14 residues. The CDR3, as DNA: TGTGCCAGCAGTGAGAGTTGGACAGGACGGAAAGCTTTCTTT. Protein sequence: CASSESWTGRKAFF.

This clone was recorded once. CDR3 residues: CASTLNTEAFF. CDR3 DNA sequence: TGTGCCAGCACCTTAAACACTGAAGCTTTCTTT. The chain couples TRBV6-6 to TRBJ1-1; D unresolved. The V gene's germline CDR1 is MNHNY and CDR2 SVGAGI (reference sequence). The CDR3 contains 11 residues. V lost 7 bases to trimming and J lost 2 bases, with 5 bases between them.

The rearrangement joins TRBV7-9 to TRBJ1-1, with no clear D. CDR3 length: 13 residues. Trimming removed 5 bases at V and 4 bases at J, with 11 bases between. The V gene's germline CDR1 is SEHNR and CDR2 FQNEAQ (reference sequence). CDR3 sequence: CASSHPSTTEAFF. The CDR3 nucleotides read TGTGCCAGCAGCCACCCGAGCACCACTGAAGCTTTCTTT.

This clone was picked up one time. The rearrangement links TRBV5-1 to TRBJ1-2; tentatively, D is TRBD1 (6 bases). CDR3 length equals 15 residues. The V and J ends lost 1 base and 5 bases respectively, with 15 bases between them. CDR1 and CDR2 from the germline V gene are SGHRS and YFSETQ. CDR3 loop: CASSLTGQKGYGYTF. The CDR3 DNA is TGCGCCAGCAGCTTGACTGGACAGAAGGGGTATGGCTACACCTTC.

J is TRBJ2-7 and V is TRBV6-2 or TRBV6-3; D perhaps matches TRBD1 (6 bases). Germline V gene sequence: CDR1 MNHEY, CDR2 SVGEGT. The CDR3 covers 13 residues. V was shortened by 6 bases and J by 2 bases, with 11 bases between the two germline ends. CDR3 bases: TGTGCCAGCAGCCTACAGGGAACCTACGAGCAGTACTTC. Amino acid sequence: CASSLQGTYEQYF.

The V gene is TRBV10-3, the J gene TRBJ1-5; no clear D. V lost 10 bases to trimming and J lost 4 bases, with 14 bases between them. The CDR3 runs 13 residues. The germline V gene encodes CDR1 ENHRY and CDR2 SYGVKD. The CDR3 DNA reads as TGTGCCAGCCGACCGGGAGATAATCAGCCCCAGCATTTT. It translates to CASRPGDNQPQHF.

The genes are TRBV5-5 and TRBJ2-6; D may be TRBD1 (6 bases). The V and J ends lost 4 bases and 0 bases respectively, with 23 bases between them. The CDR3 length is 20 residues. Germline CDR1 SGHKS, CDR2 YYEKEE (reference sequence). As DNA, the CDR3 is TGTGCCAGCAGCACGGACAGATCTCTTAGCTTTCCCTCTGGGGCCAACGTCCTGACTTTC. Translated, it gives CASSTDRSLSFPSGANVLTF.